This record concerns one T cell receptor (beta chain) sequence. The use of a sample-barcoded 5' primer and a J-beta primer mix characterized a second PCR of about 7 to 12 cycles. Each CDR3 protein gets one entry after TCRdb re-called the 5' RACE reads with MiXCR. The sample consists of roughly 800,000 distinct CDR3 sequences, around 34% of them appearing once. The sample comes from a study of blood T cells in healthy people across ages. The CDR3 totals 14 residues. Deletions cut 6 bases from V and 4 bases from J, with 15 bases between. The germline V gene has CDR1 SNHLY and CDR2 FYNNEI. This sequence originates from a man aged 18 to 30 in good health. The V call is TRBV2, the J call TRBJ1-2; D is ambiguous. The sample taken for sequencing was blood. CDR3 coding DNA: TGTGCCAGCAGGGATGACAAGCTTTCCTATGGCTACACCTTC. It yields the protein CASRDDKLSYGYTF. Full variable domain (outside the CDR3, taken from reference TRBV2 and TRBJ1-2): EPEVTQTPSHQVTQMGQEVILRCVPISNHLYFYWYRQILGQKVEFLVSFYNNEISEKSEIFDDQFSVERPDGSNFTLKIRSTKLEDSAMYFCASRDDKLSYGYTFGSGTRLTVV.